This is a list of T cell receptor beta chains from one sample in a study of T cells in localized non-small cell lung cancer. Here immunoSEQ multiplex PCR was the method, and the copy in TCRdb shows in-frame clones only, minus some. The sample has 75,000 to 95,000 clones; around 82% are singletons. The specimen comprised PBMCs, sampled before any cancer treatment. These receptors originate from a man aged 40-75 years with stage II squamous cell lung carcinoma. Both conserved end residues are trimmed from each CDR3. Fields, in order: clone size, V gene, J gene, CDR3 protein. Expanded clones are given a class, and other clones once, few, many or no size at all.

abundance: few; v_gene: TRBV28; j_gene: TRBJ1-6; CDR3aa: ASSFLQRLTYSPLH
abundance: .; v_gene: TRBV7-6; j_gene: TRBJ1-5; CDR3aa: ASSLAGTGFQPQH
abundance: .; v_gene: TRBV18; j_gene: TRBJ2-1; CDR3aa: ASSPLKTSGKAYNEQF
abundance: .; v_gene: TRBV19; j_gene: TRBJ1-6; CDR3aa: ASSMGSPLH
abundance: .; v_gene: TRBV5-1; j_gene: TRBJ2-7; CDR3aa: ASSFAGGTTYEQY
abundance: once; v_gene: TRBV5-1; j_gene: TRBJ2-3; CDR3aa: ASSLAGPADTQY
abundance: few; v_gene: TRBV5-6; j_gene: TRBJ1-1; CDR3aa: ASSLPPRGRNTEAF
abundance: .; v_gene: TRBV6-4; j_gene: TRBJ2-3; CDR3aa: ASSDSGTSGFDTQY
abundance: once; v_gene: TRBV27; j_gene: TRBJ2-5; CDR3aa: ASKETQY
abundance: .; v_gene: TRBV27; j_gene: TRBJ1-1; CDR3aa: ASSLYTGSNTEAF
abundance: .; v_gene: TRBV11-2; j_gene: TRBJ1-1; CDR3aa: ASSLRDLNTEAF
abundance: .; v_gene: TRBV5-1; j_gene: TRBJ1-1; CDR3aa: ASSGGQGAPTEAF
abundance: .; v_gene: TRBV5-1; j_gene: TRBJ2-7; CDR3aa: ASSPANRGHEQY
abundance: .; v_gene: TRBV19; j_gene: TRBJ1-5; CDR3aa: ASSSRTGYSYQPQH
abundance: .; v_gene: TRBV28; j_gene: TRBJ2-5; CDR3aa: ASSLGQGLGETQY
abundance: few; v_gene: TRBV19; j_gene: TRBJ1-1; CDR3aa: ASSIGGPTEAF
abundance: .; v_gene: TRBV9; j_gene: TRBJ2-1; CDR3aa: ASSPSTGGVWGVRGNEQF
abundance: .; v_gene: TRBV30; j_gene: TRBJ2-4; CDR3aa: AWSVPSSGNIQY
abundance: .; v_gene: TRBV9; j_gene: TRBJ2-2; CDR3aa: ASSVEGGRARSGELF
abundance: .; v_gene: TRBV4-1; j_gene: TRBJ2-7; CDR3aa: ASSQDGGFGPYEQY
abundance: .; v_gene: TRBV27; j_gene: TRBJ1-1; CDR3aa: ASRPPQGHNTEAF
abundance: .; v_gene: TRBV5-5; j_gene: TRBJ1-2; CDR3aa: ASSSRQDNYGYT
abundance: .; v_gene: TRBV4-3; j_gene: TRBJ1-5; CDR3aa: ASSPDPGQPQH
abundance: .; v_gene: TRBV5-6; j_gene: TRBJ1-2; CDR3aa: ASSLSRVGGYT
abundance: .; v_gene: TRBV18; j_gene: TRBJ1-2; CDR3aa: ASSGTRNYGYT
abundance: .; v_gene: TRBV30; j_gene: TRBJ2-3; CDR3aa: AWSPWGGSTDTQY
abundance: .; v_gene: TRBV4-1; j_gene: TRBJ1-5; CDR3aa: ASSPLMDRYQPQH
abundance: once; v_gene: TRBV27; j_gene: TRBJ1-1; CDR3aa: ASNRVGGADTEAF
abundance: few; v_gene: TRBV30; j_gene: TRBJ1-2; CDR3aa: AWSVDRGRVAYGYT
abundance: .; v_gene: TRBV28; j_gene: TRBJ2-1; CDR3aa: ASTVRTSGYNEQF
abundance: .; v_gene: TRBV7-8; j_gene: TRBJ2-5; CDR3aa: ASSKRTSGGKETQY
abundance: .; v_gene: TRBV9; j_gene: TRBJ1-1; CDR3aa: ASSPRTGLITEAF
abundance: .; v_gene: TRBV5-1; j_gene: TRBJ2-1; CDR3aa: ASRGGLADGYEQF
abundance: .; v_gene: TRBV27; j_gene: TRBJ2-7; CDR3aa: ASSLQGLHEQY
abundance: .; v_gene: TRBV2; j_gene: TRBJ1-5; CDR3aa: ASSGGGGGAQPQH
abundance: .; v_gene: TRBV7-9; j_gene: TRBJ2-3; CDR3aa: ASSLVSSSGGIYTQY
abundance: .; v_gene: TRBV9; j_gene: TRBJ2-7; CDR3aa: ASSVEPQEDYEQY
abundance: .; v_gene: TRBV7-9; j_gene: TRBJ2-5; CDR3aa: ASSARTLRETQY
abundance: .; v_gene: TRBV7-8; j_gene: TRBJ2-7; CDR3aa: ASSSGTLYEQY
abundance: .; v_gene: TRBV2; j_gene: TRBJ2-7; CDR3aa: ASSALVPEQY
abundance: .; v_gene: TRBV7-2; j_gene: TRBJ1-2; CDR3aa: ASSPKLGTNYGYT
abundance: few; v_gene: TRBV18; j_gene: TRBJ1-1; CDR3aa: ASSPKIENTEAF
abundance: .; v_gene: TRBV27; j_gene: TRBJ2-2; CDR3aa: ASSFWGPDTGELF
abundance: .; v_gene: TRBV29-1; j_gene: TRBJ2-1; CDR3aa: SARDRGSYNEQF
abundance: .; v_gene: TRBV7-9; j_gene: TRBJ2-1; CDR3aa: ASSGTGGDNEQF
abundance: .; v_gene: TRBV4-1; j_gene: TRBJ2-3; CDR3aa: ASSQEGLAGGTDTQY
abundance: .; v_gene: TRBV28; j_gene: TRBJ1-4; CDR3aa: ASSSLAGKSREKLF
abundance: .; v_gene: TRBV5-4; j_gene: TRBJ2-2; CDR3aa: ASSPGTGGTGELF
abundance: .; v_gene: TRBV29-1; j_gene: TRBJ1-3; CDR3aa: SVGGQSSSGNTIY
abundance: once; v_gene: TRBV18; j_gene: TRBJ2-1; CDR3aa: ASSPRASGGYNEQF
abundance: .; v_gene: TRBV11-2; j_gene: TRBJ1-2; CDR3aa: ASSLERRGYT
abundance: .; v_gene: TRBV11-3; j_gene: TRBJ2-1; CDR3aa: ASSLGPGSLEQF
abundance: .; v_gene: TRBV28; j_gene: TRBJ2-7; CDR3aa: ASSLGSGPYEQY
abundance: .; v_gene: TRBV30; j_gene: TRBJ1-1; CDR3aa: AWKATVTGMSAF
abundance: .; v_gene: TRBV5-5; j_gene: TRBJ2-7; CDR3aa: ASSFRDGLFYEQY
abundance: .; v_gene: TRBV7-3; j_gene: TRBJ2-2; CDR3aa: ASSLTAGRGGELF
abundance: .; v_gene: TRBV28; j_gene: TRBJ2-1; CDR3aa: ASREDSYNEQF
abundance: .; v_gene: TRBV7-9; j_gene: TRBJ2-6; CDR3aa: ASSLRGSGANVLT
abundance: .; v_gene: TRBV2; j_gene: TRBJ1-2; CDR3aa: ASSAGNSYGYT
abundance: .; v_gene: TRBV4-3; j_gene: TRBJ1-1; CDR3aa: ASSEGQAGTEAF